The 29 T cell receptor beta chains given below trace back to one sample, sequenced in a study of OX40 agonist ivuxolimab in advanced cancers. Sequenced by immunoSEQ multiplex PCR; TCRdb stores in-frame clones only, minus some. The table shows about 59,000 clones, with 80% to 90% occurring only once. This sample comprised CD4+ or CD8+ T cells sorted from blood, obtained in a trial of the OX40 agonist ivuxolimab. The receptors here all came from an adult with an advanced solid tumor such as melanoma, head and neck, liver or kidney cancer.

The chain carries TRBV2 and TRBJ2-7, with 7 bases matching TRBD2. This CDR3 has 14 amino acids. Germline lookup yields CDR1 SNHLY and CDR2 FYNNEI. The trim removed 4 bases at V and 6 bases at J, leaving 9 bases unmatched. CDR3: CASSGPRGTLEQYF. In DNA, the CDR3 is TGTGCCAGCAGTGGCCCGCGGGGGACGCTCGAGCAGTACTTC.

The chain carries TRBV9 and TRBJ1-2; no definite D call. Per the germline V gene, CDR1 is SGDLS and CDR2 is YYNGEE. V was trimmed by 3 bases and J by 1 base, leaving 4 bases between them. The CDR3 extends over 12 amino acids. CDR3 protein: CASSDGNYGYTF. CDR3 in DNA: TGTGCCAGCAGCGACGGTAACTATGGCTACACCTTC.

The chain joins TRBV9 to TRBJ1-2; perhaps TRBD1 as D (5 bases). V shed 4 bases and J shed 4 bases, with 17 bases lying between them. This CDR3 spans 15 amino acids. Germline CDR1 reads SGDLS; CDR2 reads YYNGEE. The CDR3 sequence is CASSREGSGGYGYTF. Here the CDR3 DNA reads TGTGCCAGCAGCAGGGAGGGTTCCGGGGGCTATGGCTACACCTTC.

V is TRBV7-9 and J is TRBJ1-1; the match to TRBD1 covers 9 bases. Germline V CDR1 and CDR2: SEHNR, FQNEAQ (reference sequence). The CDR3 length is 16 residues. The V and J ends lost 5 bases and 5 bases, in that order; junction bases with no gene match: 12. This CDR3 reads CASSPIQGAQGTEAFF. DNA for the CDR3: TGTGCCAGCAGCCCAATACAGGGGGCTCAGGGTACTGAAGCTTTCTTT.

The chain uses TRBV2 and TRBJ1-1; TRBD1 matches 9 bases. Trimming removed 6 bases from V and 5 bases from J; junction bases left unmatched: 4. Germline-derived CDR1 and CDR2 are SNHLY and FYNNEI. This CDR3 contains 13 residues. In nucleotides, the CDR3 is TGTGCCAGCAGGACAGGGGGGCGGACTGAAGCTTTCTTT. It is translated as CASRTGGRTEAFF.

V and J are TRBV7-2 and TRBJ2-3, with 8 bases that match TRBD1. This CDR3 is 14 amino acids long. The J segment lost 3 bases and the V segment lost 1 base, leaving 0 bases of the junction unmatched. Germline V gene data show CDR1 as SGHTA and CDR2 as FQGNSA. CDR3 DNA: TGTGCCAGCAGCTTAGGGACAGGGACAGATACGCAGTATTTT. Its translation: CASSLGTGTDTQYF.

V and J are TRBV2 and TRBJ2-2, with 13 bases aligning to TRBD2. Germline loops: CDR1 SNHLY, CDR2 FYNNEI. There are 14 residues in the CDR3. Trimming at V came to 6 bases and at J to 7 bases, leaving 2 bases not matched to a gene. The CDR3 region is CASRGTSGIGELFF. CDR3 nucleotides: TGTGCCAGCAGGGGGACTAGCGGGATCGGGGAGCTGTTTTTT.

In this sample, this clone turned up a few times. The J gene is TRBJ2-7, the V gene TRBV7-2; TRBD2 aligns across 9 bases. After removal of 0 bases from V and 7 bases from J, the junction contained 4 bases not matched to a gene. The CDR3 extends over 14 amino acids. Germline CDR1 SGHTA, CDR2 FQGNSA. The CDR3: CASSLAWTSEEQYF. CDR3 nucleotide sequence: TGTGCCAGCAGCTTAGCCTGGACTAGCGAAGAGCAGTACTTC.

V usage is TRBV7-6 and J usage is TRBJ2-1, with 10 bases aligning to TRBD2. V gave up 5 bases and J gave up 1 base; unmatched junction bases: 5. Per germline, CDR1 SGHVS and CDR2 FNYEAQ. CDR3 length: 16 residues. This chain's CDR3 is CASSLTSGVSYNEQFF. The CDR3 DNA reads as TGTGCCAGCAGCCTCACTAGCGGGGTGTCCTACAATGAGCAGTTCTTC.

The chain carries TRBV28 and TRBJ1-5; D is undetermined. The germline CDR1 and CDR2 sequences are MDHEN and SYDVKM. Trimming removed 5 bases at V and 8 bases at J, with 13 bases between. This CDR3 is built from 13 residues. CDR3 in amino acids: CASSPEPEKPQHF. The CDR3 DNA follows: TGTGCCAGCAGTCCCGAACCAGAGAAGCCCCAGCATTTT.

This clone was recorded once. The chain joins TRBV19 to TRBJ1-1; D gene unclear. Trimming stripped 6 bases from V and 4 bases from J, with 12 bases between. The germline CDR1 and CDR2 sequences are LNHDA and SQIVND (reference sequence). The CDR3 extends over 13 amino acids. This CDR3 reads CASSLQMSTEAFF. CDR3 DNA sequence: TGTGCCAGTAGCCTACAGATGTCCACTGAAGCTTTCTTT.

CDR3 nucleotides: TGCGCCAGCAGCTTTCAGGGCTACGAGCAGTACTTC. Amino acids: CASSFQGYEQYF. The V gene is TRBV5-1, the J gene TRBJ2-7; possibly TRBD1 for D (5 bases). Germline V gives CDR1 SGHRS, CDR2 YFSETQ. CDR3 size: 12 residues. The V and J ends lost 2 bases and 3 bases respectively, with 6 bases between them.

The chain joins TRBV19 to TRBJ1-2, with TRBD1 identical over 8 bases. The CDR3 is made up of 15 amino acids. The germline V gene encodes CDR1 LNHDA and CDR2 SQIVND (reference sequence). J was trimmed by 6 bases and V by 4 bases; bases with no gene match: 10. Here the CDR3 DNA reads TGTGCCAGTAGTACCGGGACAGGCCCACGGAATGGCTACACCTTC. Its protein is CASSTGTGPRNGYTF.

The chain employs TRBV4-1 and TRBJ2-7; 7 nucleotides match TRBD2. V dropped 4 bases and J dropped 0; count of bases not matched to a gene: 9. This CDR3 has 16 residues. Per the germline V gene, CDR1 is MGHRA and CDR2 is YSYEKL. CDR3 region: CASSRFTGGVSYEQYF. The CDR3 DNA follows: TGCGCCAGCAGCCGTTTTACGGGGGGTGTCTCCTACGAGCAGTACTTC.

The chain employs TRBV6-1 and TRBJ2-1; 16 nucleotides match TRBD2. The CDR3 contains 17 residues. Per germline, CDR1 MNHNS and CDR2 SASEGT. The J segment lost 7 bases and the V segment lost 3 bases, leaving 6 bases of the junction unmatched. The CDR3 sequence: CASSEVPGLAGGNEQFF. DNA for the CDR3: TGTGCCAGCAGTGAGGTCCCGGGACTAGCGGGAGGGAATGAGCAGTTCTTC.

This sequence joins TRBV2 and TRBJ2-5, with 9 bases matching TRBD2. Trimming at V came to 10 bases and at J to 12 bases, leaving 18 bases not matched to a gene. This CDR3 spans 14 amino acids. CDR1 and CDR2 from the germline V gene are SNHLY and FYNNEI. CDR3 in amino acids: CATSRLAGLEPKYF. In DNA, the CDR3 is TGTGCCACCTCGAGGCTAGCGGGGCTCGAACCCAAGTACTTC.

The chain couples TRBV5-6 to TRBJ1-1; weak D call: TRBD1 (6 bases). The CDR3 totals 14 residues. Looked up from germline, CDR1 is SGHDT and CDR2 is YYEEEE. The V end was cut by 1 base, the J end by 3 bases, with 10 bases between. The CDR3 loop is CASSLLQGDTEAFF. The CDR3 DNA sequence: TGTGCCAGCAGCTTGTTACAGGGCGACACTGAAGCTTTCTTT.

The chain couples TRBV7-6 to TRBJ2-5; a weak D match, TRBD1 (7 bases). The germline CDR1 and CDR2 sequences are SGHVS and FNYEAQ. This CDR3 is built from 15 residues. V dropped 0 bases and J dropped 4 bases, with 12 bases sitting between them. CDR3 region: CASSLALQGGETQYF. CDR3 nucleotide sequence: TGTGCCAGCAGCTTAGCTCTCCAGGGGGGAGAGACCCAGTACTTC.

CDR3: CASSRASTDTQYF. For the CDR3, the DNA is TGTGCCAGCTCACGGGCTAGCACAGATACGCAGTATTTT. The chain joins TRBV18 to TRBJ2-3; unclear D gene. Germline CDR1 KGHSH, CDR2 LQKENI. This CDR3 region has 13 residues. Between the trimmed V and J ends, which lost 4 bases and 0 bases, there was a span of 5 bases.

V and J are TRBV7-6 and TRBJ2-3, with unresolved D. CDR1 and CDR2 from the germline V gene are SGHVS and FNYEAQ. The ends were cut back, 5 bases at V and 6 bases at J, with 12 bases in the middle. This CDR3 comprises 13 residues. The CDR3 loop is CASSPLIRDTQYF. CDR3 coding DNA: TGTGCCAGCAGCCCCCTCATCAGGGATACGCAGTATTTT.

Notes on this clone: This specimen includes other DNA sequences encoding the same CDR3. CDR3 region: CASSLGNTGELFF. The CDR3 bases are TGCGCCAGCAGCTTGGGGAACACCGGGGAGCTGTTTTTT. The chain uses TRBV5-1 and TRBJ2-2; D gene uncertain. Germline CDR1 and CDR2: SGHRS and YFSETQ. There are 13 residues in the CDR3. Between the trimmed V and J ends, which lost 0 bases and 1 base, there was a span of 1 base.

The chain links TRBV4-3 to TRBJ2-6; possibly TRBD2 for D (6 bases). The germline CDR1 and CDR2 sequences are LGHNA and YSLEER. Trimming took 0 bases from V and 4 from J, leaving 13 bases between them. This CDR3 region has 17 residues. CDR3 sequence (DNA): TGCGCCAGCAGCCAAGATCCCGGGGGAACCGGGGCCAACGTCCTGACTTTC. Translation gives CASSQDPGGTGANVLTF.

The chain combines TRBV19 with TRBJ2-2; D is perhaps TRBD1 (5 bases). Germline-derived CDR1 and CDR2 are LNHDA and SQIVND (reference sequence). V was trimmed by 5 bases and J by 12 bases, leaving 19 bases between them. The CDR3 has 14 amino acids. CDR3 protein: CASSYGYPGKKLFF. As DNA, the CDR3 is TGTGCCAGTAGTTACGGGTACCCAGGGAAGAAGCTGTTTTTT.

The chain couples TRBV11-2 to TRBJ2-1; D gene uncertain. The CDR3 consists of 12 residues. The V and J ends lost 0 bases and 9 bases respectively, with 6 bases between them. In germline, CDR1 is SGHAT, CDR2 FQNNGV. CDR3 DNA sequence: TGTGCCAGCAGCTTAGATCTAGGTGAGCAGTTCTTC. It translates to CASSLDLGEQFF.

The chain has TRBV9 and TRBJ2-1; no clear D. The V end lost 1 base, the J end lost 8 bases, and 10 bases lay between the germline ends. CDR1 SGDLS and CDR2 YYNGEE come from the germline V gene. This CDR3 spans 13 amino acids. The CDR3: CASSVNIGYEQFF. In nucleotides, the CDR3 is TGTGCCAGCAGCGTAAATATAGGGTATGAGCAGTTCTTC. Full variable domain (rest looked up from reference TRBV9 and TRBJ2-1): DSGVTQTPKHLITATGQRVTLRCSPRSGDLSVYWYQQSLDQGLQFLIQYYNGEERAKGNILERFSAQQFPDLHSELNLSSLELGDSALYFCASSVNIGYEQFFGPGTRLTVL.

This chain links TRBV30 with TRBJ2-3; D is unclear. There are 13 residues in the CDR3. The V gene lost 2 bases and the J gene lost 7 bases, with 13 bases spanning the gap. CDR1 is GTSNPN and CDR2 is SVGIG in the germline V gene (reference sequence). CDR3 loop: CAWSPGNSYTQYF. The DNA of the CDR3 is TGTGCCTGGAGTCCTGGGAATTCCTATACGCAGTATTTT.

V and J are TRBV19 and TRBJ2-3; 7 nucleotides agree with TRBD2. Germline CDR1 LNHDA, CDR2 SQIVND (reference sequence). The CDR3 is 15 residues long. J gave up 0 bases and V 8 bases, and 8 bases lay outside the gene matches. CDR3 loop: CASGRGRTSTDTQYF. In nucleotides, the CDR3 is TGTGCCAGTGGGCGGGGGAGAACTAGCACAGATACGCAGTATTTT.

The V gene is TRBV6-5, the J gene TRBJ2-7, with 13 bases fitting TRBD2. The junction had 2 bases not matched to a gene; V was cut back by 6 bases and J by 3 bases. The CDR3 has 14 amino acids. CDR1 and CDR2 (germline): MNHEY, SVGAGI. Written as DNA, the CDR3 is TGTGCCAGCAGCCGGACTAGCGGGGGCTACGAGCAGTACTTC. Residues: CASSRTSGGYEQYF.

V gene TRBV4-1 combines with J gene TRBJ1-3; tentatively, D is TRBD1 (6 bases). Germline V gives CDR1 MGHRA, CDR2 YSYEKL. The V end was cut by 1 base, the J end by 2 bases, with 6 bases between. The CDR3 is 14 amino acids. The CDR3 sequence is CASSQAGAGNTIYF. As DNA, the CDR3 is TGCGCCAGCAGCCAAGCAGGGGCTGGAAACACCATATATTTT.